This T cell receptor (beta chain) is from a study of radiation and T cells in renal cell carcinoma. Notes on the study in general: From baseline, blood top tumor clonotypes peaked at 2 weeks post-radiation.

J was trimmed by 3 bases and V by 2 bases; bases with no gene match: 13. CDR1 is SGHRS and CDR2 is YFSETQ in the germline V gene. This CDR3 is built from 17 residues. Produced via immunoSEQ multiplex PCR; TCRdb's table is partial and in-frame only. The repertoire consists of under 100,000 clones, with around four fifths occurring once and the leading ten covering around 9.4%. Stated time point: blood 4 weeks post-SBRT, at nephrectomy. Described treatment: 15 Gy SBRT to primary tumor, nephrectomy 4 weeks later. Nephrectomy followed 15 Gy stereotactic body radiation by 4 weeks. Serial blood draws occurred at baseline and 2 and 4 weeks post-SBRT. The tumor was a clear cell renal cell carcinoma. About this clone: The antigen is not known.

The sequence derives from a man aged 50-59 years with renal cell carcinoma. The sample in question was blood, obtained from a patient whose treatment included radiotherapy and nephrectomy. The chain is built from TRBV5-1 and TRBJ2-7; TRBD1 matches 8 bases. The CDR3 sequence: CASSLTTQGVPYYEQYF. As DNA, the CDR3 is TGCGCCAGCAGCTTAACCACACAGGGGGTTCCCTACTACGAGCAGTACTTC.